This T cell receptor (beta chain) was documented in a study of blood T cell repertoires in COVID-19. Study at large: The study drew acute and convalescent COVID-19 samples from the United States, Italy and Spain.

Produced via immunoSEQ multiplex PCR; TCRdb's table is partial and in-frame only. The sample comprises around 250,000 clones, 85% to 90% of which are singletons, and 0.87% rests with the top ten. Across about 22 US areas, participants ranged in age from about 18 to 90 years. Self-reported history from a screening survey and questionnaire set each donor's cohort. The germline V gene has CDR1 SGHRS and CDR2 YFSETQ. The CDR3 consists of 14 residues. V trimming: 4 bases; J trimming: 7 bases; junction bases outside the gene matches: 6. This TCR came from a man between 50 and 59 years old who had been exposed to COVID-19. The chain carries TRBV5-1 and TRBJ2-2, with TRBD1 identical over 8 bases. The source material was PBMCs or T cells enriched from blood (not recorded which). The CDR3 DNA reads TGCGCCAGCAGCACGCAGGGGGCGGTCGGGGAGCTGTTTTTT. It codes for CASSTQGAVGELFF.